The 7 T cell receptor beta chains below all came from one sample that was sequenced in a study of T cells in localized non-small cell lung cancer. The repertoire was sequenced with immunoSEQ multiplex PCR; TCRdb's copy has only in-frame clones and lacks some. This table has 15,000 to 25,000 clones, about 90% appearing once. The sequencing used peripheral blood, collected before any cancer treatment. The source of these receptors is a male donor older than 55 with stage I squamous cell lung carcinoma.

J is TRBJ2-3 and V is TRBV18; D is unresolved. The CDR3 has 14 residues. Germline loops: CDR1 KGHSH, CDR2 LQKENI. Trimming removed 3 bases at V and 0 bases at J, with 7 bases between. The CDR3 DNA reads TGTGCCAGCTCACCCTTGGACAGCACAGATACGCAGTATTTT. Residues: CASSPLDSTDTQYF.

V usage is TRBV9 and J usage is TRBJ2-7; D ambiguous. Trimming left V 0 bases short and J 0 bases short, with 10 bases between. Per the germline V gene, CDR1 is SGDLS and CDR2 is YYNGEE. The CDR3 is 15 residues long. CDR3 DNA sequence: TGTGCCAGCAGCGTAGCCAGCGACTCCTCCTACGAGCAGTACTTC. Its protein is CASSVASDSSYEQYF.

V usage is TRBV2 and J usage is TRBJ1-4, with a weak D call TRBD1 (5 bases). Per germline, CDR1 SNHLY and CDR2 FYNNEI. The CDR3 has 18 residues. Trimming pared 4 bases from V and 5 bases from J, leaving 23 bases between. The CDR3 region has the DNA TGTGCCAGCAGTGTTAGCATTTTGGACAAAGACTTAAATGAAAAACTGTTTTTT. Its protein product is CASSVSILDKDLNEKLFF.

The genes are TRBV27 and TRBJ2-2; no definite D call. Per germline, CDR1 MNHEY and CDR2 SMNVEV (reference sequence). V lost 3 bases and J lost 1, with 6 bases in between. This CDR3 is built from 14 residues. The CDR3 loop is CASSFFGNTGELFF. CDR3 coding DNA: TGTGCCAGCAGTTTTTTCGGGAACACCGGGGAGCTGTTTTTT.

This clone came up a few times. Written as DNA, the CDR3 is TGCGCCAGCAGCTTGGCGGCTTCCCCCCGCACTGAAGCTTTCTTT. Amino acid sequence: CASSLAASPRTEAFF. The chain recombines TRBV5-1 with TRBJ1-1; D is unresolved. The V and J ends lost 0 bases and 4 bases respectively, with 13 bases between them. Germline assignment: CDR1 SGHRS and CDR2 YFSETQ. The CDR3 covers 15 residues. The variable domain in full, completed from reference TRBV5-1 and TRBJ1-1, reads KAGVTQTPRYLIKTRGQQVTLSCSPISGHRSVSWYQQTPGQGLQFLFEYFSETQRNKGNFPGRFSGRQFSNSRSEMNVSTLELGDSALYLCASSLAASPRTEAFFGQGTRLTVV.

The sample holds a few counts of this clone. The chain is built from TRBV5-1 and TRBJ1-1; 7 bases map to TRBD1. V was clipped by 4 bases and J by 2 bases; unmatched bases: 2. Germline V gene sequence: CDR1 SGHRS, CDR2 YFSETQ. The CDR3 has 13 residues. In DNA form, the CDR3 reads TGCGCCAGCAGCCAGGGGGGTAACACTGAAGCTTTCTTT. Protein product: CASSQGGNTEAFF.

The gene calls are TRBV4-2 and TRBJ2-5; 8 bases agree with TRBD2. The better agreement between TRBJ2-7 and the DNA end casts doubt on the J call. CDR1 is LGHNA and CDR2 is YNFKEQ in the germline V gene. This CDR3 comprises 16 residues. The CDR3 DNA reads as TGTGCCAGCAGCCAAGGGGCAGCGGGAGATCCCTACGAGCAGTACTTC. Its protein product is CASSQGAAGDPYEQYF.